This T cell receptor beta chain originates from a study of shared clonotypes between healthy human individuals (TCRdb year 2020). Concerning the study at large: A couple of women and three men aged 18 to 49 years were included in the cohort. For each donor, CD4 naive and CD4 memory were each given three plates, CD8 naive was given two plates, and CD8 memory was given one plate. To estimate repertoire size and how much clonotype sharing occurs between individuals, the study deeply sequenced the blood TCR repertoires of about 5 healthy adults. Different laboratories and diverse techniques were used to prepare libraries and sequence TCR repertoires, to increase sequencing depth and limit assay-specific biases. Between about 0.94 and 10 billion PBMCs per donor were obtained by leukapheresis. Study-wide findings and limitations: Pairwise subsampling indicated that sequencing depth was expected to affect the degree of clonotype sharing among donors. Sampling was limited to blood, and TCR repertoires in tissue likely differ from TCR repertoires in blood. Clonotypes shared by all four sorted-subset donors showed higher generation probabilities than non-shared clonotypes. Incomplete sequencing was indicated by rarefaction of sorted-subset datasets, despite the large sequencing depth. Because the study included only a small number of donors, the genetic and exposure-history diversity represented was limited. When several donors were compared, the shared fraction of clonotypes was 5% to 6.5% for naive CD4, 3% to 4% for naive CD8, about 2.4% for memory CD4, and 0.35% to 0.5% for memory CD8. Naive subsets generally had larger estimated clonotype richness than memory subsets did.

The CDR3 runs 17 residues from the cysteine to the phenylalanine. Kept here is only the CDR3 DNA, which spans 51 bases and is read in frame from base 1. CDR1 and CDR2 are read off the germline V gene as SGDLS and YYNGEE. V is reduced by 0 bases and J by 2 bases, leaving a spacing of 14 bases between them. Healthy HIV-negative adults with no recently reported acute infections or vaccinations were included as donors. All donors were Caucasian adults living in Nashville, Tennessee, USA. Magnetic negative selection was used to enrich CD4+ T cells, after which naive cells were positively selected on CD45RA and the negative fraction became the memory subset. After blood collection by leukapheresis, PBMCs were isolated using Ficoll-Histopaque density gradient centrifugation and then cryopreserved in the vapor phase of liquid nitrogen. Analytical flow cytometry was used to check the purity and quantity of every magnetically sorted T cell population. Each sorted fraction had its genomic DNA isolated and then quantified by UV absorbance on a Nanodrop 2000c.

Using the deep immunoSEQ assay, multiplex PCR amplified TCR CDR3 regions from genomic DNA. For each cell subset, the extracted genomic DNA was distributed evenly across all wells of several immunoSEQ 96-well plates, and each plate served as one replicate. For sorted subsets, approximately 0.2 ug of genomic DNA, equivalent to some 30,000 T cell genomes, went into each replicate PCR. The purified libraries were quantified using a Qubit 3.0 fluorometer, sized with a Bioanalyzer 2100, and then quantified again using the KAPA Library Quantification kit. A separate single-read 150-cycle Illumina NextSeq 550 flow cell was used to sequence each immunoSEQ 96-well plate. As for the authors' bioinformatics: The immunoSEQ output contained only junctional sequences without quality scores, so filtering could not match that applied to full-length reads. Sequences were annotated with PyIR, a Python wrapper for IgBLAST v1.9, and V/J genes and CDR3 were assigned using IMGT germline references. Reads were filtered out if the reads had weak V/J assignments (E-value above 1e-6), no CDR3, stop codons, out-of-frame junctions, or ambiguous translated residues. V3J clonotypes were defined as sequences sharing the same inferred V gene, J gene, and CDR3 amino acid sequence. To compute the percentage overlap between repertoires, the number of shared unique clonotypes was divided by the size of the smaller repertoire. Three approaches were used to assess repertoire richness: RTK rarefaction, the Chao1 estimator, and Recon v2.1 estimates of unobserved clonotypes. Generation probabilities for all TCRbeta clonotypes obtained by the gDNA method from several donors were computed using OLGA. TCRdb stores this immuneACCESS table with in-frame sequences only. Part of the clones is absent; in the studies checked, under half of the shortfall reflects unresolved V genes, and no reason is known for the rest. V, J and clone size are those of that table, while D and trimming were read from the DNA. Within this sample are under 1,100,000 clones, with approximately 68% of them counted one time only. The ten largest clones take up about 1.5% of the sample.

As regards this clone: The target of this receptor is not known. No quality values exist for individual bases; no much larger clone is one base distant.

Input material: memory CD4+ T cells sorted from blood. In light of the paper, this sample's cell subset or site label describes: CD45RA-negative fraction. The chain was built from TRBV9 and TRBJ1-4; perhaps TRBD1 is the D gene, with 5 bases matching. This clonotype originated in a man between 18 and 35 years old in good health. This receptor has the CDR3 CASSVGFGGTTNEKLFF. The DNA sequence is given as TGTGCCAGCAGCGTAGGATTTGGAGGGACGACTAATGAAAAACTGTTTTTT.